This T cell receptor (beta chain) was retrieved from a study of blood T cell repertoires in COVID-19. V shed 5 bases, J shed 4 bases, and the junction held 9 bases outside the gene matches. The CDR3 runs to 15 residues. Looked up from germline, CDR1 is SGHTA and CDR2 is FQGNSA. TCRdb keeps only in-frame clones here, not all; method: immunoSEQ multiplex PCR. Among about 130,000 clones listed, approximately 89% were seen once. The TCR sequence derives from a human donor in a cohort sampled during active COVID-19. Input material: peripheral blood. This sequence joins TRBV7-2 and TRBJ2-3; 7 bases map to TRBD2. As DNA, the CDR3 is TGTGCCAGCAGCAGCGTGGGAGGGTTCGCAGATACGCAGTATTTT. Amino acid sequence: CASSSVGGFADTQYF.